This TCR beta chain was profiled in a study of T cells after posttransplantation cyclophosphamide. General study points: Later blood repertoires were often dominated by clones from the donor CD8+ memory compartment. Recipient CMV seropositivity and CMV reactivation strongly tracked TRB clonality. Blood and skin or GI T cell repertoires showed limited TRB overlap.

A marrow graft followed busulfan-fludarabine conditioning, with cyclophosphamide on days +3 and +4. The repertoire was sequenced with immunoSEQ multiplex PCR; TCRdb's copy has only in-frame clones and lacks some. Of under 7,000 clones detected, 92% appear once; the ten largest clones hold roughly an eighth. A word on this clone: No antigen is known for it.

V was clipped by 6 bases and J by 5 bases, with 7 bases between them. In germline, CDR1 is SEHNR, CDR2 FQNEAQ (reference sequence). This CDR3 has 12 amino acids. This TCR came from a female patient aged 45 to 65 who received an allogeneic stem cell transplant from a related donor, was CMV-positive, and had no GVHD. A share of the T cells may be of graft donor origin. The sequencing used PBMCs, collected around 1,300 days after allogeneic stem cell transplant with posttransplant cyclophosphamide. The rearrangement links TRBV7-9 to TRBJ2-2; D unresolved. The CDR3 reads CASRSGTGELFF. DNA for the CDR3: TGTGCCAGCAGGTCAGGAACCGGGGAGCTGTTTTTT.